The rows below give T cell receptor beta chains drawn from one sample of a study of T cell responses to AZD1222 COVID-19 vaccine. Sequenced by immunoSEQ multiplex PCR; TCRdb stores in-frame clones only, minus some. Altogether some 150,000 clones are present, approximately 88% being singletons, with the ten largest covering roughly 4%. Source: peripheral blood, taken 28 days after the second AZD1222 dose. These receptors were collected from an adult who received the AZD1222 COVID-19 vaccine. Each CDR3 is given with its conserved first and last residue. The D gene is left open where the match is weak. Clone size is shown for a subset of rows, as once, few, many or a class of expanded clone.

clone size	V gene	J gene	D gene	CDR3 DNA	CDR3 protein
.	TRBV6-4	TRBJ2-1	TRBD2	TGTGCCAGCAGTCTAGCGGGGGGGATCTATGAGCAGTTCTTC	CASSLAGGIYEQFF
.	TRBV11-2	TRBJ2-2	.	TGTGCCAGCAGCTTAAAGGAGAACACCGGGGAGCTGTTTTTT	CASSLKENTGELFF
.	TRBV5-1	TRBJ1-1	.	TGCGCCAGCAGCTTGGGAGGTCGGCTAGAAGCTTTCTTT	CASSLGGRLEAFF
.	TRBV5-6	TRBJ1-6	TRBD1	TGTGCCAGCAGCTTGGGGACAGGGGCTAATTACTTT	CASSLGTGANYF
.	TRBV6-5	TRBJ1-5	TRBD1	TGTGCCAGCAGGACCGGGACAGGGCGGAATCAGCCCCAGCATTTT	CASRTGTGRNQPQHF
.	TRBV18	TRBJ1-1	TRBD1	TGTGCCAGCTCACCAGGGACAGGGGATACCGGTAATGAAGCTTTCTTT	CASSPGTGDTGNEAFF
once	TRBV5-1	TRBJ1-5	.	TGCGCCAGCAGCCAAGAAATCGGACAGCCCCAGCATTTT	CASSQEIGQPQHF
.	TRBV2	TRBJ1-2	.	TGTGCCAGCTCCCGCCCCCTCTACTATGGCTACACCTTC	CASSRPLYYGYTF
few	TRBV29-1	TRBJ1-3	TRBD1	TGCAGCGTTGGGGGGGCGTCGGGACAGGGCAACACCATATATTTT	CSVGGASGQGNTIYF
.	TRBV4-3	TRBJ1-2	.	TGCGCCAGCAGCCAGGACTTTTCGCCCTATGGCTACACCTTC	CASSQDFSPYGYTF
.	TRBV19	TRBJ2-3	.	TGTGCCAGTAGTCGAGATGGGCCGGACACAGATACGCAGTATTTT	CASSRDGPDTDTQYF
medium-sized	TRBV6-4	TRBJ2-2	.	TGTGCCAGCAGTGACAGGGACACCGGGGAGCTGTTTTTT	CASSDRDTGELFF
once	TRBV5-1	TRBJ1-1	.	TGCGCCAGCAGCGACTACACGGGGTTGACTGAAGCTTTCTTT	CASSDYTGLTEAFF
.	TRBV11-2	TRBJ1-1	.	TGTGCCAGCAGCTTACGCCCAGGCGACAAGAACACTGAAGCTTTCTTT	CASSLRPGDKNTEAFF
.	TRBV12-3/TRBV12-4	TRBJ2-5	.	TGTGCCAGCAGTTCCAGGGGTGGACAGACCCAGTACTTC	CASSSRGGQTQYF
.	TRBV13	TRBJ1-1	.	TGTGCCACCAGGGCGGCGGGCAGGGACACTGAAGCTTTCTTT	CATRAAGRDTEAFF
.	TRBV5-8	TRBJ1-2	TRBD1	TGTGCCAGCAGCATATTAAAAAGGGGGCGTTTTCGTGGCTACACCTTC	CASSILKRGRFRGYTF
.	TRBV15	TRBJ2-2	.	TGTGCCACCAGCAGAGACCGGGCCACTTCCGGACTCGGGGAGCTGTTTTTT	CATSRDRATSGLGELFF
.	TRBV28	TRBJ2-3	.	TGTGCCAGCAGTACCGGGACGACCACAGAGGATACGCAGTATTTT	CASSTGTTTEDTQYF
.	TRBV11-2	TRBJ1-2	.	TGTGCCAGCAGCTTAGTTTTAGGGATTAACTATGGCTACACCTTC	CASSLVLGINYGYTF
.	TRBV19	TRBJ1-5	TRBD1	TGTGCCAGTAGTATAGTTTCGGGAGACAGGGACAATCAGCCCCAGCATTTT	CASSIVSGDRDNQPQHF
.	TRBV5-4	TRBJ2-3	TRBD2	TGTGCCAGCAGCTTGGATGGACTAGTTCCAGATACGCAGTATTTT	CASSLDGLVPDTQYF
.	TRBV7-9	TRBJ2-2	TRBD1	TGTGCCAGCAGCTCACAGGGGGTTAGTAACACCGGGGAGCTGTTTTTT	CASSSQGVSNTGELFF
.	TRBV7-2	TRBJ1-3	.	TGTGCCAGCAGCCTCGGACAGATTGGAAACACCATATATTTT	CASSLGQIGNTIYF
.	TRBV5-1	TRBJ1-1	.	TGCGCCAGCAGGGGACTGATTCAACCGAACACTGAAGCTTTCTTT	CASRGLIQPNTEAFF
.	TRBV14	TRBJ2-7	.	TGTGCCAGCAGTCCTCTCGGGCGTGGCGGGGCGACCTACGAGCAGTACTTC	CASSPLGRGGATYEQYF
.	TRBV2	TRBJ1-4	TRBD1	TGTGCCAGCAGTCCAGGGGGCGAAAAACTGTTTTTT	CASSPGGEKLFF
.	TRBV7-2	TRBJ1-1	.	TGTGCCAGCAGCTCGACGGTGAACACTGAAGCTTTCTTT	CASSSTVNTEAFF
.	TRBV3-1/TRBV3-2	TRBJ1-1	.	TGTGCCAGCAGCCGCGGAGTAATGAACACTGAAGCTTTCTTT	CASSRGVMNTEAFF
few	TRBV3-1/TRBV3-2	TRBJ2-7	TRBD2	TGTGCCAGCAGCCAAGGAGGACTAGCGGAACCTTTTCCCTACGAGCAGTACTTC	CASSQGGLAEPFPYEQYF
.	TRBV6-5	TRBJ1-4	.	TGTGCCAGCAGTTACTCAACTCTGAGGGGAGAAAAACTGTTTTTT	CASSYSTLRGEKLFF